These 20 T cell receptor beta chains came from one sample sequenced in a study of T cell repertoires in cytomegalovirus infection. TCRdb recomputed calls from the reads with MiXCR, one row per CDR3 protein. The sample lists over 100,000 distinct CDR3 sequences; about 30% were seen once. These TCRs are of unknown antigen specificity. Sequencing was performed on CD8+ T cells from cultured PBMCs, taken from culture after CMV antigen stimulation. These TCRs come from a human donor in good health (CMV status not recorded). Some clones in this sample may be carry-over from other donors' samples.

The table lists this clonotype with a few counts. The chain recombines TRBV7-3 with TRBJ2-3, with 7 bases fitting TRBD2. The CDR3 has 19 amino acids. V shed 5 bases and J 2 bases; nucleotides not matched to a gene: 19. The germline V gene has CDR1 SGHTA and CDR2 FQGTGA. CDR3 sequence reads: CASSLWPTSTLGDTDTQYF. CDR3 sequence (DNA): TGTGCCAGCAGCCTATGGCCGACTAGCACCCTCGGGGACACAGATACGCAGTATTTT.

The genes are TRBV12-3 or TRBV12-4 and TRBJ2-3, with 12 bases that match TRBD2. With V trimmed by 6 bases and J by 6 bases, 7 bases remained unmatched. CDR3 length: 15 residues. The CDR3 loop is CASSRTSGVLDTQYF. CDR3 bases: TGTGCCAGCAGCAGGACTAGCGGGGTCCTGGATACGCAGTATTTT.

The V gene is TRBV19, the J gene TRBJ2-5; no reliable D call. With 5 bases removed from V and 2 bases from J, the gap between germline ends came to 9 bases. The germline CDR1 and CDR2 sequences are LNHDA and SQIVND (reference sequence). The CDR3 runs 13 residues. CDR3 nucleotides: TGTGCCAGTAGTCCGGGCCATCAAGAGACCCAGTACTTC. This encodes CASSPGHQETQYF.

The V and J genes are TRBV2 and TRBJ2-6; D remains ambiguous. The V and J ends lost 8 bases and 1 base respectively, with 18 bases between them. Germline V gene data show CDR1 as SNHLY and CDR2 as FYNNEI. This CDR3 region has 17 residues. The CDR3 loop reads CASGVTVRASGANVLTF. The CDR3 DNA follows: TGTGCCAGCGGGGTTACAGTGAGAGCTTCTGGGGCCAACGTCCTGACTTTC.

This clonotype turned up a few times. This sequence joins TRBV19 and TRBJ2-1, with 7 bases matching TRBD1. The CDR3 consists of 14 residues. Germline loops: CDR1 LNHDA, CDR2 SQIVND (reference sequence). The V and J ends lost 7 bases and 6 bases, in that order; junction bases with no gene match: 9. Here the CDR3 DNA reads TGTGCCAGTACCGGGTGGGACAGCCCCAATGAGCAGTTCTTC. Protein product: CASTGWDSPNEQFF.

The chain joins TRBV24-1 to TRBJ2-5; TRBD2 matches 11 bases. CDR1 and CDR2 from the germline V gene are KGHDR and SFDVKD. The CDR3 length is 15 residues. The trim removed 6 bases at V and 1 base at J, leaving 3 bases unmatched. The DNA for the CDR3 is TGTGCCACCAGTCCGGGACTAGCGGCCCAAGAGACCCAGTACTTC. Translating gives CATSPGLAAQETQYF.

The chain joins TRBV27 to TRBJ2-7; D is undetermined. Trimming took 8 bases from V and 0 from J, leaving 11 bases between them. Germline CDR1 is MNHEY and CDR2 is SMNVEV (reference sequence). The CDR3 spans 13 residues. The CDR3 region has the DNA TGTGCCAGCTCCTTTACAGTCTCCTACGAGCAGTACTTC. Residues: CASSFTVSYEQYF.

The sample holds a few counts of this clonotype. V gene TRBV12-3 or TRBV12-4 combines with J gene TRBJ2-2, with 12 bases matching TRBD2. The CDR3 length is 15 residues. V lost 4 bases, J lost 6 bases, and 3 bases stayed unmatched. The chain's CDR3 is CASSWTSGDSGELFF. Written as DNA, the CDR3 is TGTGCCAGCAGTTGGACTAGCGGGGATTCCGGGGAGCTGTTTTTT.

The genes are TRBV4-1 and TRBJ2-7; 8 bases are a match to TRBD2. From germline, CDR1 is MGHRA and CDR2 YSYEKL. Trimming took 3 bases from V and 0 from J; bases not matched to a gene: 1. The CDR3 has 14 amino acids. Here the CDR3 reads CASSQSGGSYEQYF. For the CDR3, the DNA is TGCGCCAGCAGCCAGAGCGGGGGCTCCTACGAGCAGTACTTC.

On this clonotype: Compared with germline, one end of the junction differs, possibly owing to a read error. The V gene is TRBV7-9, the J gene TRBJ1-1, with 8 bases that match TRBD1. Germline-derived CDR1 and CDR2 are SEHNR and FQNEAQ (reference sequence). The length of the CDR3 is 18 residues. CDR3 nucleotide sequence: TGTGCCAGCACCTTAGACAGGGGAGTCGGTGGTGGGAACACTGAAGCTTTCTTT. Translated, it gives CASTLDRGVGGGNTEAFF.

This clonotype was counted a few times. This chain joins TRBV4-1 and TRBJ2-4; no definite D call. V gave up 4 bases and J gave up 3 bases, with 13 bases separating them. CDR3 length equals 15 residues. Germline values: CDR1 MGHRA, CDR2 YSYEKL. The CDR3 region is CASSPPPQYKNIQYF. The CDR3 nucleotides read TGCGCCAGCAGCCCCCCACCACAGTACAAAAACATTCAGTACTTC.

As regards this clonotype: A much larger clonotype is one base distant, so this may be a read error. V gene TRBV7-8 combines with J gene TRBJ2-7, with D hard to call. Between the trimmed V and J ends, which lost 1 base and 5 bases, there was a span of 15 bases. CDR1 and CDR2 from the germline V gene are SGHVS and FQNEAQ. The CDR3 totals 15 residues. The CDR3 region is CASSLEFSPRNEQYF. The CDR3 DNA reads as TGTGCCAGCAGCTTAGAGTTTAGCCCGAGAAACGAGCAGTACTTC.

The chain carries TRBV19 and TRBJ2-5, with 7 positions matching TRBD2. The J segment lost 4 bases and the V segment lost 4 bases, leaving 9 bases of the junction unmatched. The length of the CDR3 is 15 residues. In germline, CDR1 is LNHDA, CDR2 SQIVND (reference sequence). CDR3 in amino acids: CASSTWEGTGETQYF. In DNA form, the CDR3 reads TGTGCCAGTAGTACATGGGAGGGGACGGGAGAGACCCAGTACTTC.

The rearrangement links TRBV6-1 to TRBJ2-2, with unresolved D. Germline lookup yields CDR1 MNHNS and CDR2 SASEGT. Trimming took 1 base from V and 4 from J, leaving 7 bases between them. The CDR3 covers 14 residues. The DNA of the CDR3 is TGTGCCAGCAGTGAAGGGGCACTCACCGGGGAGCTGTTTTTT. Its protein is CASSEGALTGELFF.

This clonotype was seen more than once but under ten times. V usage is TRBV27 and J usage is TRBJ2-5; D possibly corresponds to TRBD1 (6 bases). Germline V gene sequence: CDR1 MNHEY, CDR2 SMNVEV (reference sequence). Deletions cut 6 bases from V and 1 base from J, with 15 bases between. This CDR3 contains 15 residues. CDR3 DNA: TGTGCCAGCAGGCCCCCCGGGACACGCCAAGAGACCCAGTACTTC. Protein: CASRPPGTRQETQYF.

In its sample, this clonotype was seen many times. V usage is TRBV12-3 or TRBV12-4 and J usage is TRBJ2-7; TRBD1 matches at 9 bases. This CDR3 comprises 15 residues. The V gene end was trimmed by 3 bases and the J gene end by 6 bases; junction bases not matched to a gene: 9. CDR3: CASSFTGTGRPEQYF. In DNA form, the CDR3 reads TGTGCCAGCAGTTTCACCGGGACAGGGAGGCCCGAGCAGTACTTC.

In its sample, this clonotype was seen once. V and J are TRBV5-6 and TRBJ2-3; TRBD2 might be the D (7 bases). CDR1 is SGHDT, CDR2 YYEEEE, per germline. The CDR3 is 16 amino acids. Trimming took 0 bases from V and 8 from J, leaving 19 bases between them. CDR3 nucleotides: TGTGCCAGCAGCTTGGGGCGGGGGACAATGATGGTTACGCAGTATTTT. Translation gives CASSLGRGTMMVTQYF.

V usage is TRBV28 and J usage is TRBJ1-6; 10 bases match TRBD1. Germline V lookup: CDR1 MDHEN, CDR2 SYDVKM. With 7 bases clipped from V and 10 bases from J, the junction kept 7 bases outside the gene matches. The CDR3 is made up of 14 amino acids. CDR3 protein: CASNPGQGSSPLHF. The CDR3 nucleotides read TGTGCCAGCAACCCGGGACAGGGGTCCTCACCCCTCCACTTT.

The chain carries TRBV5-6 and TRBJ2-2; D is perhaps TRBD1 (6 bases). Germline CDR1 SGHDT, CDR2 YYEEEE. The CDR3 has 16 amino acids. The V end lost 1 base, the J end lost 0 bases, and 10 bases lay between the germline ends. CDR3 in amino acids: CASSLKGVTNTGELFF. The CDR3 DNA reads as TGTGCCAGCAGCTTGAAGGGGGTAACGAACACCGGGGAGCTGTTTTTT.

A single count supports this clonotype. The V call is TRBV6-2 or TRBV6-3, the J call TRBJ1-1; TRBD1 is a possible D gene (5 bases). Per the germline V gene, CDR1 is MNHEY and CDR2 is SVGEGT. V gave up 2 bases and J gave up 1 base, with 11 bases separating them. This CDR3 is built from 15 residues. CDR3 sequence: CASSYIGGANTEAFF. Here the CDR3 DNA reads TGTGCCAGCAGTTACATTGGGGGAGCGAACACTGAAGCTTTCTTT.